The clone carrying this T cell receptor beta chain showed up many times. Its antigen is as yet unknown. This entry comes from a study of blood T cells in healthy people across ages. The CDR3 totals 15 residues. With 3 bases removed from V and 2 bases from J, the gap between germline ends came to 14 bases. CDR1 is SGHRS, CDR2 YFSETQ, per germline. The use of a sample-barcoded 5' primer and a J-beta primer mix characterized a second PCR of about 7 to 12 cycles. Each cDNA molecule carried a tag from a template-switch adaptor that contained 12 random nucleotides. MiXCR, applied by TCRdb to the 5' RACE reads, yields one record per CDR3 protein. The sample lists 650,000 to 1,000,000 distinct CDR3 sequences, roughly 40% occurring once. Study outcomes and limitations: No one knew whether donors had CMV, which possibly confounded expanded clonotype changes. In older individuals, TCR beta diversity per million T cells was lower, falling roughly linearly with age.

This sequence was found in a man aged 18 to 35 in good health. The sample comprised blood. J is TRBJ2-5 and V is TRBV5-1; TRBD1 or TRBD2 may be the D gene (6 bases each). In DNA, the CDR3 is TGCGCCAGCAGCTCGGGGGCCAACATACAAGAGACCCAGTACTTC. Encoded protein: CASSSGANIQETQYF.